These T cell receptor beta chains were read from a single sample in a study of cytotoxic CD8 clonotypes in ibrutinib-treated CLL. Generated by immunoSEQ multiplex PCR, the TCRdb table keeps only in-frame clones and is missing some. The sample includes 150,000 or so clones, about 75% of them seen just once. The input for sequencing was PBMCs, taken after 24 months of ibrutinib treatment. These receptors originate from a human donor with chronic lymphocytic leukemia. CDR3s include the opening cysteine and the closing phenylalanine or tryptophan. Each record gives: CDR3 DNA, CDR3 protein, J gene, V gene, D gene, clone size. The D gene is left open where the match is weak. For some rows the clone size is stated as once, few or many, or as a class when expanded; others skip it.

TGTGCTAGCAGCCCCGGGACTAGCGGGGGCTATGAGCAGTTCTTC | CASSPGTSGGYEQFF | TRBJ2-1 | TRBV7-7 | TRBD2 | NA
TGTGCCAGTAGTATCGGGCTCTTCGGCGGGCCCCAGCATTTT | CASSIGLFGGPQHF | TRBJ1-5 | TRBV19 | NA | NA
TGTGCCAGTACCTCCGGACAGGGACTAAACATTCAGTACTTC | CASTSGQGLNIQYF | TRBJ2-4 | TRBV19 | TRBD1 | NA
TGTGCCAGCAGCGACGGGTTCGGGGCCACCTACGAGCAGTACTTC | CASSDGFGATYEQYF | TRBJ2-7 | TRBV5-6 | NA | once
TGTGCCAGCAGCCCCGGGACCATTCAGCCCCAGCATTTT | CASSPGTIQPQHF | TRBJ1-5 | TRBV5-6 | NA | NA
TGTGCCAGCAGCCAAGGCTCCCGGGACGAACCCGAGGGGGGCTACACCTTC | CASSQGSRDEPEGGYTF | TRBJ1-2 | TRBV4-2 | NA | NA
TGTGCCAGCAGCTTAAATAGGGCCGACTTTGGGGAGCAGTACTTC | CASSLNRADFGEQYF | TRBJ2-7 | TRBV7-6 | NA | NA
TGTGCCAGCAGCGACAGGGCCGTGGGTGGCTACACCTTC | CASSDRAVGGYTF | TRBJ1-2 | TRBV2 | TRBD1 | NA
TGTGCCAGCAGCTTACGGCGGGGGACCTACGAGCAGTACTTC | CASSLRRGTYEQYF | TRBJ2-7 | TRBV13 | TRBD2 | few
TGTGCCAGCAGTGAAGAGGCAGGGCAGGATCAGCCCCAGCATTTT | CASSEEAGQDQPQHF | TRBJ1-5 | TRBV6-4 | NA | NA
TGTGCCAGCAACCGGGCTCCTAATGAAAAACTGTTTTTT | CASNRAPNEKLFF | TRBJ1-4 | TRBV6-1 | NA | NA
TGCAGCGTTGGAGGCAGGGGGTCCTACGAGCAGTACTTC | CSVGGRGSYEQYF | TRBJ2-7 | TRBV29-1 | TRBD1 | NA
TGTGCCAGCACTCCTTCGAGAGCCCACACAGATACGCAGTATTTT | CASTPSRAHTDTQYF | TRBJ2-3 | TRBV27 | NA | NA
TGTGCCAGCAGGGGGGGCAGAGCCTACGAGCAGTACTTC | CASRGGRAYEQYF | TRBJ2-7 | TRBV6-5 | NA | NA
TGTGCCAGCAGCCAGGGGGTGGAGACCCAGTACTTC | CASSQGVETQYF | TRBJ2-5 | TRBV7-6 | TRBD1 | NA
TGTGCCAGCAGCCCGGGGTGGTACGAGCAGTACTTC | CASSPGWYEQYF | TRBJ2-7 | TRBV28 | NA | NA
TGCGCCAGCAGCCAAGGGGGTTGGGACACTGAAGCTTTCTTT | CASSQGGWDTEAFF | TRBJ1-1 | TRBV4-3 | NA | NA
TGCGCCAGCAGCTTGGGGGTAGTCCCCGCAACTAATGAAAAACTGTTTTTT | CASSLGVVPATNEKLFF | TRBJ1-4 | TRBV5-1 | NA | once
TGTGCCAGCAGGCCACCCCGCTGGGCCCCCCGGGACGATGAAGCTTTCTTT | CASRPPRWAPRDDEAFF | TRBJ1-1 | TRBV28 | NA | NA
TGTGCCAGCAGCGAGGGACGGACCCTTAATGAAAAACTGTTTTTT | CASSEGRTLNEKLFF | TRBJ1-4 | TRBV7-9 | NA | once
TGCGCCAGCAGCCACTTAGCGGGAGGCCCGAACGAGCAGTACTTC | CASSHLAGGPNEQYF | TRBJ2-7 | TRBV4-3 | TRBD2 | NA
TGTGCCAGCAGCCCTCTCCTGGGGAGTTCTGGGGCCAACGTCCTGACTTTC | CASSPLLGSSGANVLTF | TRBJ2-6 | TRBV5-8 | NA | NA
TGTGCCAGCAGCGCCCCCGGACAGCCTACCGGGGAGCTGTTTTTT | CASSAPGQPTGELFF | TRBJ2-2 | TRBV7-9 | NA | NA
TGCAGTGCCCCCTTCGGGGGTGCTTTCTTT | CSAPFGGAFF | TRBJ1-1 | TRBV20-1 | NA | NA
TGTGCCAGCAGTTACTCGAGGTTCAGGGCTGAGTCACCCCTCCACTTT | CASSYSRFRAESPLHF | TRBJ1-6 | TRBV6-5 | NA | NA
TGTGCCAGCAGCCAGGGTGGTTTGGAGACCCAGTACTTC | CASSQGGLETQYF | TRBJ2-5 | TRBV7-9 | NA | NA